The 2 T cell receptor beta chains listed next were all sequenced from one sample in a study of PD-L1 blockade in urothelial cancer. TCRdb's table, derived via immunoSEQ multiplex PCR, lists solely in-frame clones and lacks some. Here the sample spans roughly 63,000 clones, under 90% being singletons. Sample time point: pretreatment peripheral blood. The source material was PBMCs, sampled around atezolizumab (anti-PD-L1) treatment. The receptors come from a man between 65 and 80 years old with urothelial cancer.

Here the CDR3 DNA reads TGTGCCAGCAGCGTAGACAGCTCCTACAATGAGCAGTTCTTC. Translated: CASSVDSSYNEQFF. The rearrangement joins TRBV9 to TRBJ2-1; D gene uncertain. The CDR3 totals 14 residues. Trimming stripped 0 bases from V and 0 bases from J, with 4 bases between. Germline assignment: CDR1 SGDLS and CDR2 YYNGEE.

This clone was seen a single time. The rearrangement links TRBV13 to TRBJ2-7; D is possibly TRBD2 (6 bases). Germline CDR1 reads PRHDT; CDR2 reads FYEKMQ (reference sequence). The ends were cut back, 1 base at V and 2 bases at J, with 9 bases in the middle. The CDR3 totals 14 residues. Here the CDR3 reads CASSLELATYEQYF. In nucleotides, the CDR3 is TGTGCCAGCAGCTTAGAACTAGCCACCTACGAGCAGTACTTC.